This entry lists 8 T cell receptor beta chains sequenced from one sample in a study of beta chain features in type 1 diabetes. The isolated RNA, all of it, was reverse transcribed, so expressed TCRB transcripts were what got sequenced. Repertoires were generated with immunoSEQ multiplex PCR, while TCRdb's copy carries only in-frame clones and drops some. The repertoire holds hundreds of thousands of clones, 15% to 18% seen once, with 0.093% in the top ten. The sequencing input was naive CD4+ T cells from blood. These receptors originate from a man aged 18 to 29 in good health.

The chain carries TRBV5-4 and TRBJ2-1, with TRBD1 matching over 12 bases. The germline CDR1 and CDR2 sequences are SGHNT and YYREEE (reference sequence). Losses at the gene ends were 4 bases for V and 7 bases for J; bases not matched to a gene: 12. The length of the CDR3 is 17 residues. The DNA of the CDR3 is TGTGCCAGCAGCGCCGAAGCGGGACAGGGGGCGCTGAATGAGCAGTTCTTC. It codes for CASSAEAGQGALNEQFF.

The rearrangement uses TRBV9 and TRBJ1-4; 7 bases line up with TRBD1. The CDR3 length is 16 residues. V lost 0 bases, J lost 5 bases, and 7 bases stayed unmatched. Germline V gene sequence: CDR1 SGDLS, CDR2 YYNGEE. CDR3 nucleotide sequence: TGTGCCAGCAGCGTAGAATGGCGCAGGGGGAATGAAAAACTGTTTTTT. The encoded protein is CASSVEWRRGNEKLFF.

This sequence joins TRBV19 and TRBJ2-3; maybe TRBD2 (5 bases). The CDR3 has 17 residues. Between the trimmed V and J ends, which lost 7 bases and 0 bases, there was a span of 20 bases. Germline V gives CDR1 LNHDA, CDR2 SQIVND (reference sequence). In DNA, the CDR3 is TGTGCCAGTACGATGAGGGCCGACCTACCTAGCACAGATACGCAGTATTTT. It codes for CASTMRADLPSTDTQYF.

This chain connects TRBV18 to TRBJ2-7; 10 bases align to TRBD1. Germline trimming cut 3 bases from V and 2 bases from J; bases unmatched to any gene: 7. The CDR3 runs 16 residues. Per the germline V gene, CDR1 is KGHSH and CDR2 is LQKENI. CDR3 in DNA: TGTGCCAGCTCACCCTTACCCGGGACAGGGGCCTACGAGCAGTACTTC. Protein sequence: CASSPLPGTGAYEQYF.

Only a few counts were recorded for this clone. The DNA for the CDR3 is TGCGCCTACCAGAGGGGAACAGATACGCAGTATTTT. The encoded protein is CAYQRGTDTQYF. V and J are TRBV29-1 and TRBJ2-3; possibly TRBD1 or TRBD2 for D (5 bases each). The germline V gene has CDR1 SQVTM and CDR2 ANQGSEA. The CDR3 is made up of 12 amino acids.

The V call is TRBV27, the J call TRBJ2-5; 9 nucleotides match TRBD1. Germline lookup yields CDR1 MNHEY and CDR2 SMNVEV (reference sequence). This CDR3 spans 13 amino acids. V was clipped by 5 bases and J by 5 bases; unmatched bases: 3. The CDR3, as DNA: TGTGCCAGCAGTAGGGACAGGGTTGAGACCCAGTACTTC. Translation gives CASSRDRVETQYF.

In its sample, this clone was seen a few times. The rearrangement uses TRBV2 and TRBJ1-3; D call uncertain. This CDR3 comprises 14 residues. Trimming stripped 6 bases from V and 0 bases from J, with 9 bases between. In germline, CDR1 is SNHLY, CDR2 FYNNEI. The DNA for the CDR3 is TGTGCCAGCAGGGTAGACATCTCTGGAAACACCATATATTTT. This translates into CASRVDISGNTIYF.

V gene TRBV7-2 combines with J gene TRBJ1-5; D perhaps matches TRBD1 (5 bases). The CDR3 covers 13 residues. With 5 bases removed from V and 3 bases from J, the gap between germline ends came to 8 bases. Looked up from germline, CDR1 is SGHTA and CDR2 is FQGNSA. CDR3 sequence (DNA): TGTGCCAGCAGCCGACAGAACAATCAGCCCCAGCATTTT. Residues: CASSRQNNQPQHF.